This TCR beta chain comes out of a study of T cell repertoires in cytomegalovirus infection. Germline V CDR1 and CDR2: MNHEY, SVGAGI. The CDR3 totals 20 residues. The germline V and J ends were trimmed by 1 base and 0 bases, with 21 bases remaining between them. Notes on this clonotype: As yet, its antigen is unknown.

TCRdb used MiXCR to reprocess the reads, holding one entry per CDR3 protein. The sample shows about 340,000 distinct CDR3 sequences, 25% to 35% of them seen only once. The starting material was cultured PBMCs, obtained from culture after CMV antigen stimulation. The genes are TRBV6-5 and TRBJ1-4; D may be TRBD1 (6 bases). This clonotype was sampled from a human donor in good health (CMV status not recorded). Some clones in this sample may be carry-over from other donors' samples. DNA of the CDR3: TGTGCCAGCAGTTACTTTACCGGGACACCAAGGGGGACAACTAATGAAAAACTGTTTTTT. This gives the protein CASSYFTGTPRGTTNEKLFF.